These T cell receptor beta chains were read from a single sample in a study of identical twins. TCRdb fed the 5' RACE reads into MiXCR, producing one record per CDR3 protein. This table holds around 690,000 distinct CDR3 sequences, 21% found once. The sample was also reused in another study, on T cells expressing NK-cell markers.

The material sequenced was PBMCs. The receptors originated from a woman under 30 in good health. CDR3s include the opening cysteine and the closing phenylalanine or tryptophan. The order of the fields is V gene, D gene, J gene, clone size, CDR3 protein, CDR3 DNA. A D gene is named only where the DNA matches it firmly. Clone size, where shown, is once, few, many, or a class for clones that have expanded.

>TRBV20-1|NA|TRBJ2-5|few
CSASRVEETQYF
TGCAGTGCTAGTAGGGTGGAGGAGACCCAGTACTTC
>TRBV6-2/TRBV6-3|NA|TRBJ2-2|many
CASSPGKERSNTGELFF
TGTGCCAGCAGTCCAGGGAAGGAGCGGTCGAACACCGGGGAGCTGTTTTTT
>TRBV7-2|NA|TRBJ1-2|NA
CASSLYLGTMDGYTF
TGTGCCAGCAGCTTATACTTGGGAACAATGGATGGCTACACCTTC
>TRBV20-1|NA|TRBJ2-1|NA
CSASHPDHPTAYNEQFF
TGCAGTGCTAGTCACCCGGACCACCCGACGGCCTACAATGAGCAGTTCTTC
>TRBV20-1|TRBD2|TRBJ2-5|few
CSASPGTVAGAEAETQYF
TGCAGTGCTAGCCCCGGGACCGTAGCGGGAGCGGAAGCAGAGACCCAGTACTTC
>TRBV5-6|TRBD1|TRBJ2-7|NA
CASSFPGTGINEQYF
TGTGCCAGCAGCTTCCCGGGGACAGGGATCAACGAGCAGTACTTC
>TRBV25-1|NA|TRBJ2-7|few
CASSDPGHNEQYF
TGTGCCAGCAGTGACCCTGGACACAACGAGCAGTACTTC
>TRBV12-3/TRBV12-4|TRBD1|TRBJ1-5|NA
CASSLGTGSPQPQHF
TGTGCCAGCAGCCTCGGGACAGGGAGCCCTCAGCCCCAGCATTTT
>TRBV6-2/TRBV6-3|TRBD2|TRBJ2-1|NA
CASSYSRDSGGNEQFF
TGTGCCAGCAGTTACTCCCGGGATAGCGGGGGCAATGAGCAGTTCTTC
>TRBV20-1|NA|TRBJ2-7|few
CSALDRGKTYEQYF
TGCAGTGCTTTAGACCGTGGGAAGACCTACGAGCAGTACTTC
>TRBV29-1|TRBD1|TRBJ2-4|many
CSVPGTGKNIQYF
TGCAGCGTTCCCGGGACAGGGAAAAACATTCAGTACTTC
>TRBV12-3/TRBV12-4|NA|TRBJ1-1|few
CASSLGGADTEAFF
TGTGCCAGCAGTTTGGGGGGCGCGGACACTGAAGCTTTCTTT
>TRBV5-8|NA|TRBJ2-1|few
CASSLGYSPTYNEQFF
TGTGCCAGCAGCTTGGGTTATAGCCCTACCTACAATGAGCAGTTCTTC
>TRBV10-3|NA|TRBJ2-1|NA
CAISETTNNEQFF
TGTGCCATCAGTGAGACTACCAACAATGAGCAGTTCTTC
>TRBV7-9|NA|TRBJ2-6|NA
CASSSTQSSGANVLTF
TGTGCCAGCAGTTCTACTCAGTCCTCTGGGGCCAACGTCCTGACTTTC
>TRBV9|NA|TRBJ2-2|NA
CASSVGDVDGGELFF
TGTGCCAGCAGCGTAGGGGACGTCGATGGCGGGGAGCTGTTTTTT
>TRBV20-1|NA|TRBJ2-1|few
CSAKQGGSYNEQFF
TGCAGTGCTAAACAGGGAGGGTCCTACAATGAGCAGTTCTTC
>TRBV20-1|NA|TRBJ2-1|NA
CSATRASVLREQFF
TGCAGTGCTACGAGGGCCTCGGTCCTTCGTGAGCAGTTCTTC
>TRBV30|NA|TRBJ2-1|NA
CAWQPGMSYNEQFF
TGTGCCTGGCAACCCGGGATGTCCTACAATGAGCAGTTCTTC
>TRBV6-1|NA|TRBJ1-2|many
CASSTGRGINYGYTF
TGTGCCAGCAGTACCGGACGGGGGATCAACTATGGCTACACCTTC
>TRBV6-1|TRBD2|TRBJ2-1|NA
CASSGAGGIHGEQFF
TGTGCCAGCAGTGGAGCGGGGGGGATTCACGGTGAGCAGTTCTTC
>TRBV9|TRBD2|TRBJ2-3|NA
CASSVAAGGTTDTQYF
TGTGCCAGCAGCGTGGCGGCCGGGGGGACGACAGATACGCAGTATTTT
>TRBV24-1|NA|TRBJ2-1|NA
CATSDLKQNNEQFF
TGTGCCACCAGTGATTTGAAACAGAACAATGAGCAGTTCTTC
>TRBV20-1|NA|TRBJ1-3|NA
CSARRRVGGNTIYF
TGCAGTGCTAGAAGGCGGGTTGGAGGAAACACCATATATTTT
>TRBV11-3|NA|TRBJ2-3|NA
CASSLVRTVTADTQYF
TGTGCCAGCAGCTTAGTTAGGACAGTAACTGCAGATACGCAGTATTTT
>TRBV7-6|TRBD2|TRBJ2-1|NA
CASSSSGGPRNEQFF
TGTGCCAGCAGCTCTTCGGGGGGGCCTCGCAATGAGCAGTTCTTC
>TRBV15|NA|TRBJ2-7|NA
CATSTNRDRSYGQYF
TGTGCCACCAGCACAAACCGGGACCGTTCCTACGGGCAGTACTTC
>TRBV15|TRBD2|TRBJ2-1|NA
CATSRDRTSGSYNEQFF
TGTGCCACCAGCAGAGATAGGACTAGCGGCTCCTACAATGAGCAGTTCTTC
>TRBV7-2|NA|TRBJ1-1|few
CASRQVLGATEAFF
TGTGCCAGCAGACAGGTCCTCGGGGCCACTGAAGCTTTCTTT
>TRBV20-1|NA|TRBJ1-1|NA
CSGTLIGAFF
TGCAGTGGCACACTGATTGGGGCTTTCTTT
>TRBV4-1|TRBD2|TRBJ2-1|NA
CASSPISGSRHNEQFF
TGCGCCAGCAGCCCCATAAGCGGGAGTCGACACAATGAGCAGTTCTTC
>TRBV20-1|TRBD1|TRBJ1-1|few
CSAREAGTGSTEAFF
TGCAGTGCTAGAGAAGCCGGGACAGGGAGCACTGAAGCTTTCTTT
>TRBV20-1|TRBD2|TRBJ2-1|few
CSAGPSGSWEQFF
TGCAGTGCTGGCCCTAGCGGGAGTTGGGAGCAGTTCTTC
>TRBV20-1|TRBD2|TRBJ2-7|NA
CSARTSGGSTYEQYF
TGCAGTGCCCGGACTAGCGGGGGCTCTACCTACGAGCAGTACTTC
>TRBV12-3/TRBV12-4|NA|TRBJ2-5|few
CASSPRPGPETQYF
TGTGCCAGCAGTCCGCGCCCGGGCCCAGAGACCCAGTACTTC
>TRBV5-5|TRBD1|TRBJ1-6|NA
CASSDLQGVHFHF
TGTGCCAGCAGCGACCTTCAGGGGGTCCATTTCCACTTT
>TRBV5-1|NA|TRBJ2-7|NA
CASSTGHSSYEQYF
TGCGCCAGCAGCACAGGGCATAGCTCCTACGAGCAGTACTTC
>TRBV4-3|TRBD1|TRBJ1-1|NA
CASSHLGQGASEAFF
TGCGCCAGCAGCCATTTGGGACAGGGGGCGTCTGAAGCTTTCTTT
>TRBV7-9|TRBD1|TRBJ2-1|NA
CASSYTGAPNFNEQFF
TGTGCCAGCAGCTATACAGGGGCGCCGAATTTCAATGAGCAGTTCTTC
>TRBV7-9|TRBD1|TRBJ2-2|NA
CASSSRQGTGELFF
TGTGCCAGCAGCTCGAGACAGGGTACCGGGGAGCTGTTTTTT
>TRBV9|NA|TRBJ2-5|many
CASSVQGNWGETQYF
TGTGCCAGCAGCGTTCAGGGAAACTGGGGAGAGACCCAGTACTTC
>TRBV20-1|NA|TRBJ1-1|few
CSASQSTGNTEAFF
TGCAGTGCTAGCCAATCGACAGGGAACACTGAAGCTTTCTTT
>TRBV7-8|TRBD1|TRBJ1-1|NA
CASRKQGMNTEAFF
TGTGCCAGCCGAAAACAGGGGATGAACACTGAAGCTTTCTTT
>TRBV5-1|NA|TRBJ2-2|NA
CASSPRQSAPNTGELFF
TGCGCCAGCAGCCCCCGGCAATCGGCCCCCAACACCGGGGAGCTGTTTTTT
>TRBV19|NA|TRBJ1-4|few
CASSLTPEKLFF
TGTGCCAGTAGTCTCACCCCTGAAAAACTGTTTTTT
>TRBV29-1|NA|TRBJ2-1|few
CSVGKGFF
TGCAGCGTGGGAAAAGGGTTCTTC
>TRBV5-1|NA|TRBJ2-7|NA
CASSLAAFNTYEQYF
TGCGCCAGCAGCCTGGCGGCCTTCAATACCTACGAGCAGTACTTC
>TRBV20-1|NA|TRBJ2-7|few
CSARNPHSSYEQYF
TGCAGTGCTAGGAACCCCCACAGCTCCTACGAGCAGTACTTC
>TRBV5-6|NA|TRBJ2-7|NA
CASSFVGVGAAEQYF
TGTGCCAGCAGCTTCGTGGGGGTAGGGGCTGCCGAGCAGTACTTC
>TRBV20-1|NA|TRBJ1-6|few
CSAATFQSYNSPLHF
TGCAGTGCAGCCACTTTTCAGTCCTATAATTCACCCCTCCACTTT
>TRBV20-1|NA|TRBJ2-5|NA
CSASFSSETQYF
TGCAGTGCTAGTTTCTCCTCCGAGACCCAGTACTTC
>TRBV7-2|TRBD2|TRBJ2-5|few
CASSPRELAGGKTQYF
TGTGCCAGCAGCCCCCGTGAACTAGCGGGAGGAAAGACCCAGTACTTC
>TRBV5-1|NA|TRBJ2-3|NA
CAPGSRRPQSTDTQYF
TGCGCCCCGGGTTCCAGGCGTCCCCAAAGCACAGATACGCAGTATTTT
>TRBV4-3|TRBD2|TRBJ2-2|NA
CASSRNSGRAAGELFF
TGCGCCAGCAGCCGGAATAGCGGGAGGGCCGCCGGGGAGCTGTTTTTT
>TRBV15|TRBD1|TRBJ1-2|NA
CATSTDRERTTYTF
TGTGCCACCAGCACGGACAGGGAAAGAACGACCTACACCTTC
>TRBV5-1|NA|TRBJ1-2|many
CASSFGATPHGYTF
TGCGCCAGCAGCTTTGGGGCAACCCCTCATGGCTACACCTTC
>TRBV4-1|NA|TRBJ2-7|few
CASSQGRRERGYEQYF
TGCGCCAGCAGCCAAGGCCGCAGGGAGAGGGGCTACGAGCAGTACTTC
>TRBV11-1|TRBD2|TRBJ2-6|NA
CASSTSGTSFSGANVLTF
TGTGCCAGCAGCACCTCCGGGACTAGCTTCTCTGGGGCCAACGTCCTGACTTTC
>TRBV5-1|NA|TRBJ2-1|many
CASSYPIAPNNEQFF
TGCGCCAGCAGCTACCCAATTGCCCCAAACAATGAGCAGTTCTTC